This T cell receptor beta chain stems from a study of T cells in Graves' hyperthyroidism and ophthalmopathy. About the research overall: At initial diagnosis, before any treatment had begun, peripheral blood was obtained. General study points: Most expanded thyroid clonotypes above 0.001 recurred in blood.

In its sample, this clonotype was seen a few times. Its antigen is as yet unknown. From RNA transcripts, TCR beta CDR3 regions were amplified. The HTBI primer set served for first-round RT-PCR of the TCR CDR3. Via MiXCR, TCRdb re-called the multiplex PCR reads, giving one row per CDR3 protein. The data show about 150,000 distinct CDR3 sequences, with roughly a fifth seen just once and more than 60% held by the top ten. Exclusion followed for patients with uncontrolled infection, other autoimmune disease, pregnancy or lactation. Diagnoses used clinical symptoms, serum thyroxine and TRAb, thyroid ultrasound and orbital computed tomography. Sequencing was done on a sample of blood. This clonotype was obtained from a woman between 50 and 59 years old with Graves' hyperthyroidism that later progressed to Graves' ophthalmopathy.

CDR3 DNA: TGTGCCAGTAGTTCCGGGACAGGGCTCATGAACACTGAAGCTTTCTTT. It encodes CASSSGTGLMNTEAFF. This chain uses TRBV19 with TRBJ1-1; 9 bases map to TRBD1. The CDR3 runs 16 residues. The germline V gene encodes CDR1 LNHDA and CDR2 SQIVND (reference sequence). J was trimmed by 0 bases and V by 5 bases; bases with no gene match: 7.